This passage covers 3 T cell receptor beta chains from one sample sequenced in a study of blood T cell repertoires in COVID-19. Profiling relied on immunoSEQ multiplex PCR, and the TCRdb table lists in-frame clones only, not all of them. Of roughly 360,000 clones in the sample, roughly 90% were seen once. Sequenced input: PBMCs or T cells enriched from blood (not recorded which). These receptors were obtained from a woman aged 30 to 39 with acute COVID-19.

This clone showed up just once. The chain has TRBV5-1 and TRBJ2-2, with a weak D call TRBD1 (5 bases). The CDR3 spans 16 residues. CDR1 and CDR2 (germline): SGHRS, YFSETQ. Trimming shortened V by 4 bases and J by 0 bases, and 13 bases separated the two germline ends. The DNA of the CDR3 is TGCGCCAGCAGCCCCACAGGAGCTGCGAACACCGGGGAGCTGTTTTTT. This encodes CASSPTGAANTGELFF.

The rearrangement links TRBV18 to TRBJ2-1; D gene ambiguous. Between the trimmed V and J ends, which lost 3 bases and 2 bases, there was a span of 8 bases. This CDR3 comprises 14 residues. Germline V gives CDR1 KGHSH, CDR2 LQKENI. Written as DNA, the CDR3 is TGTGCCAGCTCACCGAGTTCAACCTACAATGAGCAGTTCTTC. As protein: CASSPSSTYNEQFF.

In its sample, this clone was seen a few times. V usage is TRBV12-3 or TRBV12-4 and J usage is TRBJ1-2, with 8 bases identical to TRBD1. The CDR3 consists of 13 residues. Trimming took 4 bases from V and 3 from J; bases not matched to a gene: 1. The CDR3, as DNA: TGTGCCAGCAGTTCGGACAGGGACTATGGCTACACCTTC. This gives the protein CASSSDRDYGYTF.